This T cell receptor (beta chain) stems from a study of early T cells in non-severe SARS-CoV-2 infection. Via MiXCR, TCRdb re-called the 5' RACE reads, giving one row per CDR3 protein. The repertoire holds 50,000 or so distinct CDR3 sequences, with just over 8% as singletons. V lost 6 bases and J lost 4, with 16 bases in between. The germline CDR1 and CDR2 sequences are SGHAT and FQNNGV. The CDR3 has 14 amino acids. This clonotype was counted many times. The chain joins TRBV11-2 to TRBJ2-7, with a weak D call TRBD1 (6 bases). This sequence originates from an adult who was a healthcare worker with PCR-confirmed SARS-CoV-2 infection or an uninfected control (not recorded which). The source material was whole blood. The CDR3 nucleotides are TGTGCCAGCAGTCTGAACAGGGACCTGTACGAGCAGTACTTC. Protein: CASSLNRDLYEQYF.